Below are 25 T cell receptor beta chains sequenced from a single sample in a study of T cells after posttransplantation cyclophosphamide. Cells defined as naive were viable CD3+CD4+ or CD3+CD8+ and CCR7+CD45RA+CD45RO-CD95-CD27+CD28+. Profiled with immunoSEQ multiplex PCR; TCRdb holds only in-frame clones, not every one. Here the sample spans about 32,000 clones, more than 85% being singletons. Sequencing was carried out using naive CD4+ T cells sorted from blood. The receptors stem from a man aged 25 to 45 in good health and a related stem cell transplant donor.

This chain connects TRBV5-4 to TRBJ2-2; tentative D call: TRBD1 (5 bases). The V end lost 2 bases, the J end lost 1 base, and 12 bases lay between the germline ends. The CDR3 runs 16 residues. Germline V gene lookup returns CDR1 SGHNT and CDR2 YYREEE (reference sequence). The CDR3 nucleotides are TGTGCCAGCAGCTTCAGGGTCGCGTGGAACACCGGGGAGCTGTTTTTT. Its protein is CASSFRVAWNTGELFF.

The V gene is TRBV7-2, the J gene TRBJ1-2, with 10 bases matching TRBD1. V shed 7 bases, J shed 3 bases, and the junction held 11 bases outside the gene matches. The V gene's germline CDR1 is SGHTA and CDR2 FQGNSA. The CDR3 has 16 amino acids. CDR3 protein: CASTGRSGQGDYGYTF. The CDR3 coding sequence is TGTGCCAGCACCGGGCGGTCAGGACAGGGGGACTATGGCTACACCTTC. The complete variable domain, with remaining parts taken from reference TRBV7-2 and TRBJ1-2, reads GAGVSQSPSNKVTEKGKDVELRCDPISGHTALYWYRQSLGQGLEFLIYFQGNSAPDKSGLPSDRFSAERTGGSVSTLTIQRTQQEDSAVYLCASTGRSGQGDYGYTFGSGTRLTVV.

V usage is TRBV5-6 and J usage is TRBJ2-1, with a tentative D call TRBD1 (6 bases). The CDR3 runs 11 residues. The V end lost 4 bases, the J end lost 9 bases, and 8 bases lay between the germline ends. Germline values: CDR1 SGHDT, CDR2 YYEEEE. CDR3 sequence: CASSKGVEQFF. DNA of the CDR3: TGTGCCAGCAGCAAGGGGGTTGAGCAGTTCTTC.

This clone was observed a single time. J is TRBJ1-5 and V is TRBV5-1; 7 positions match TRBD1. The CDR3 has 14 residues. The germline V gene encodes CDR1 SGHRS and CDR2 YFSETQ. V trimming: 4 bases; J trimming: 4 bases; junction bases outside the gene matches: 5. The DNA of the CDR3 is TGCGCCAGCAGCAAGGGGGCGGAGAATCAGCCCCAGCATTTT. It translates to CASSKGAENQPQHF.

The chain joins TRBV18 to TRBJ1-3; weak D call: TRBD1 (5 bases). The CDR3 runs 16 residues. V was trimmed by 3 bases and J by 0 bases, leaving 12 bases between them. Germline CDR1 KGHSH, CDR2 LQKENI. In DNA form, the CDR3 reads TGTGCCAGCTCACCGGCCAGGGTGAGCTCTGGAAACACCATATATTTT. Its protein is CASSPARVSSGNTIYF.

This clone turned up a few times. The CDR3 is CASSDRGVTYEQYF. As DNA, the CDR3 is TGTGCCAGCAGCGACAGGGGAGTGACCTACGAGCAGTACTTC. The chain couples TRBV2 to TRBJ2-7, with 8 nucleotides matching TRBD1. V dropped 6 bases and J dropped 2; count of bases not matched to a gene: 6. CDR1 and CDR2 from the germline V gene are SNHLY and FYNNEI. CDR3 size: 14 residues.

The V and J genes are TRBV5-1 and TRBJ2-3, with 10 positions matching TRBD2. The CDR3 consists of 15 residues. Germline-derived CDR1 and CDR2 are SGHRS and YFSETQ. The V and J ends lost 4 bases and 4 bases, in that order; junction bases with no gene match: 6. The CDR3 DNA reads TGCGCCAGCAGCGTTAGCGGGGGGACGCCAGATACGCAGTATTTT. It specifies CASSVSGGTPDTQYF.

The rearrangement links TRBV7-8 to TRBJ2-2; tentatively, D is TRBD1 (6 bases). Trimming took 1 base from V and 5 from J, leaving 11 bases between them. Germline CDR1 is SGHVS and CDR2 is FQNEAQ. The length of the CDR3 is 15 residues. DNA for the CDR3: TGTGCCAGCAGCTTAGAGGCCAGGGGAACCGGGGAGCTGTTTTTT. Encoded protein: CASSLEARGTGELFF.

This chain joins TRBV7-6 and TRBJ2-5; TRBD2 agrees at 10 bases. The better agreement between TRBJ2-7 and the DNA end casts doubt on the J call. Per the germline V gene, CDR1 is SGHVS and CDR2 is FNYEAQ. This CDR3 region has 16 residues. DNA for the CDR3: TGTGCCAGCAGCTTAGTCGCTAGCGGGGGTACCTACGAGCAGTACTTC. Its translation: CASSLVASGGTYEQYF.

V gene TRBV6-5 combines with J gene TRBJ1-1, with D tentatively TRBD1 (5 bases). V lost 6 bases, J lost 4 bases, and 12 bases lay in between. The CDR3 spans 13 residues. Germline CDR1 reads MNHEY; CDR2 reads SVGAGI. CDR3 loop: CASRTYRSTEAFF. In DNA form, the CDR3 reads TGTGCCAGCAGAACATACAGGTCCACTGAAGCTTTCTTT.

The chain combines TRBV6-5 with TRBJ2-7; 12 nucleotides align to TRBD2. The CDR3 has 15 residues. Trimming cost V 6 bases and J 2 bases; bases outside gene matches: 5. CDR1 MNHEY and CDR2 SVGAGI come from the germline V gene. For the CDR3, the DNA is TGTGCCAGCAGCCGACTAGCGGGGGACCCCTACGAGCAGTACTTC. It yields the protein CASSRLAGDPYEQYF.

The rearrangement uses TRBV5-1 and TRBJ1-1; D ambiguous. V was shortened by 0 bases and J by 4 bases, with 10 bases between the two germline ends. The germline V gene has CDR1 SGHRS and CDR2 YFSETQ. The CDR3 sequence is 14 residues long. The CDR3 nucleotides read TGCGCCAGCAGCTTGGTCCCCGAGGGCACTGAAGCTTTCTTT. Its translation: CASSLVPEGTEAFF. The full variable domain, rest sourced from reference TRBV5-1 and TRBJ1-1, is KAGVTQTPRYLIKTRGQQVTLSCSPISGHRSVSWYQQTPGQGLQFLFEYFSETQRNKGNFPGRFSGRQFSNSRSEMNVSTLELGDSALYLCASSLVPEGTEAFFGQGTRLTVV.

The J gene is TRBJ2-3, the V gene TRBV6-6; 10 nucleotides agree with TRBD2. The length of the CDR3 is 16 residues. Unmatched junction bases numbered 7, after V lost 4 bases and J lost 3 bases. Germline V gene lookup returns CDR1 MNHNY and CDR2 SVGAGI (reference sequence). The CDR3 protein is CASSLSGGAVTDTQYF. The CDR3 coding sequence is TGTGCCAGCAGTTTGAGCGGGGGGGCGGTTACAGATACGCAGTATTTT.

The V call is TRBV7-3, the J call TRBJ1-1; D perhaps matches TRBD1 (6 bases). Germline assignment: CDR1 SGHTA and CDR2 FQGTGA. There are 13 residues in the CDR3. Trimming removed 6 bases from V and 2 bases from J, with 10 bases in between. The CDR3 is CASRGQPNTEAFF. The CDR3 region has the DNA TGTGCCAGCAGAGGACAGCCTAACACTGAAGCTTTCTTT.

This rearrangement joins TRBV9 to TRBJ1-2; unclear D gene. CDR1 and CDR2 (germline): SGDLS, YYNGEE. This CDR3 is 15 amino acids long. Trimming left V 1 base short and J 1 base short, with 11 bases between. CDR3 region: CASSVSSTGNYGYTF. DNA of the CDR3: TGTGCCAGCAGCGTATCCTCGACGGGTAACTATGGCTACACCTTC.

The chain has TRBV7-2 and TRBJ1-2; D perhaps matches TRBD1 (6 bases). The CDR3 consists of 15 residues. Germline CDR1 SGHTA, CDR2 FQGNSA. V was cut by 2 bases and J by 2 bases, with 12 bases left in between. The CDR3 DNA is TGTGCCAGCAGCTTAATGGCAGGGGAAAACTATGGCTACACCTTC. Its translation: CASSLMAGENYGYTF.

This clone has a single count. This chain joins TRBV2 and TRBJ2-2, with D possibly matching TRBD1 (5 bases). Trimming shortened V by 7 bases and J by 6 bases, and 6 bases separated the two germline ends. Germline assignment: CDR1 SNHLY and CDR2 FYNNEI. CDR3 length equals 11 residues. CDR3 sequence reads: CASKQAGELFF. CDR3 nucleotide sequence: TGTGCCAGCAAACAGGCCGGGGAGCTGTTTTTT.

The CDR3 DNA follows: TGTGCCATCAGTTACAGGGGCGCTTACAATGAGCAGTTCTTC. This encodes CAISYRGAYNEQFF. This chain links TRBV10-3 with TRBJ2-1; 7 bases line up with TRBD1. Trimming removed 5 bases from V and 4 bases from J; junction bases left unmatched: 5. This CDR3 has 14 amino acids. Germline CDR1 is ENHRY and CDR2 is SYGVKD.

CDR3 residues: CASSFSGGLSYNEQFF. The CDR3, as DNA: TGTGCCAGCAGCTTCAGCGGGGGCCTATCCTACAATGAGCAGTTCTTC. The chain couples TRBV5-4 to TRBJ2-1, with TRBD2 matching over 8 bases. Germline V CDR1 and CDR2: SGHNT, YYREEE (reference sequence). The CDR3 has 16 amino acids. With V trimmed by 2 bases and J by 1 base, 5 bases remained unmatched.

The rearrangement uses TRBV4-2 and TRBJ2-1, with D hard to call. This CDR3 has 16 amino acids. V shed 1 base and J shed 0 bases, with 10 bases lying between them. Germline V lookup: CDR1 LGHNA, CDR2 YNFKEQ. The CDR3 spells CASSQAAASSYNEQFF. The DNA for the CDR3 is TGTGCCAGCAGCCAAGCGGCGGCGAGCTCCTACAATGAGCAGTTCTTC.

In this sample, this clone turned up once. The CDR3 here is CASSLKGSGGAGNTGELFF. CDR3 in DNA: TGTGCCAGCAGCTTAAAGGGTAGCGGGGGGGCAGGGAACACCGGGGAGCTGTTTTTT. The genes are TRBV7-2 and TRBJ2-2, with 11 bases fitting TRBD2. Germline loops: CDR1 SGHTA, CDR2 FQGNSA. V lost 2 bases to trimming and J lost 1 base; unmatched junction nucleotides: 9. The CDR3 is made up of 19 amino acids.

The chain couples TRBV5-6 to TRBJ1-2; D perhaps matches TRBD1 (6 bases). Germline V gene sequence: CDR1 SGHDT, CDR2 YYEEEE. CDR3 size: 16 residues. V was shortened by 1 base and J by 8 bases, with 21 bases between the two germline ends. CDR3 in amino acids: CASSLFRDNPLGGYTF. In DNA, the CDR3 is TGTGCCAGCAGCTTGTTCCGGGACAACCCCCTGGGAGGCTACACCTTC.

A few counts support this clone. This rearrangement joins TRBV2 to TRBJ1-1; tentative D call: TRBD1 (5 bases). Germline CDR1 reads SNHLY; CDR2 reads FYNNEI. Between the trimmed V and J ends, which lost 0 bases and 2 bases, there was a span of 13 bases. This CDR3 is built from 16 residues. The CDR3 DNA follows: TGTGCCAGCAGTGAAGCGAGTTGGGGGGAAAACACTGAAGCTTTCTTT. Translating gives CASSEASWGENTEAFF. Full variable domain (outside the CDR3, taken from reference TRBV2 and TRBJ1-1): EPEVTQTPSHQVTQMGQEVILRCVPISNHLYFYWYRQILGQKVEFLVSFYNNEISEKSEIFDDQFSVERPDGSNFTLKIRSTKLEDSAMYFCASSEASWGENTEAFFGQGTRLTVV.

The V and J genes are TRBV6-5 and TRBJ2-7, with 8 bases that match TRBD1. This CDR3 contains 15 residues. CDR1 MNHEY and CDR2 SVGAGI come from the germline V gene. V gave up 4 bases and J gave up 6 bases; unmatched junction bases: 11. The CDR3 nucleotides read TGTGCCAGCAGTTCAGTTGTGGACAGGGTAGCCGAGCAGTACTTC. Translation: CASSSVVDRVAEQYF.

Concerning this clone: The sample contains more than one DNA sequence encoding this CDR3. In nucleotides, the CDR3 is TGTGCCAGCAGCCTGACAGGGGCGAGTTACACTGAAGCTTTCTTT. Translation gives CASSLTGASYTEAFF. The V gene is TRBV7-9, the J gene TRBJ1-1; TRBD1 aligns across 8 bases. After removal of 5 bases from V and 3 bases from J, the junction contained 8 bases not matched to a gene. This CDR3 contains 15 residues. Germline V lookup: CDR1 SEHNR, CDR2 FQNEAQ (reference sequence). Variable domain in full (rest from reference TRBV7-9 and TRBJ1-1): DTGVSQNPRHKITKRGQNVTFRCDPISEHNRLYWYRQTLGQGPEFLTYFQNEAQLEKSRLLSDRFSAERPKGSFSTLEIQRTEQGDSAMYLCASSLTGASYTEAFFGQGTRLTVV.